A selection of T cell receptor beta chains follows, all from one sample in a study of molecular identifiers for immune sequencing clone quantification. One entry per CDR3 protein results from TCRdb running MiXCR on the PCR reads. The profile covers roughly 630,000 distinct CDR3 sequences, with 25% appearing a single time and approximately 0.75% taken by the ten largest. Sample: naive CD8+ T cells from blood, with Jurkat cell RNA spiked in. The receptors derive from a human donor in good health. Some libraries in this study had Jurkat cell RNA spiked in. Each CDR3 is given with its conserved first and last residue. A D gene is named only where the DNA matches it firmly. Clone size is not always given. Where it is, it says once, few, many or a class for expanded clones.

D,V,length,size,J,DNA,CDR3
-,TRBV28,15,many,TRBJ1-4,TGTGCCAGCAGTTACACAGGAGCAACTAATGAAAAACTGTTTTTT,CASSYTGATNEKLFF
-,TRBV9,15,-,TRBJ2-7,TGTGCCAGCAGCGTAGGTTCAGGGTGGCCCTACGAGCAGTACTTC,CASSVGSGWPYEQYF
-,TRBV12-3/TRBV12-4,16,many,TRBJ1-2,TGTGCCAGCAGTTCCCTCATAGCCGGTGGCGCGGAGGGCTACACCTTC,CASSSLIAGGAEGYTF
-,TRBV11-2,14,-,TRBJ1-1,TGTGCCAGCAGCTTCGGGGGGCGCGGTCCTGAAGCTTTCTTT,CASSFGGRGPEAFF
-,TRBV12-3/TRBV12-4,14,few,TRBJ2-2,TGTGCCAGCTGCGCCGGGAGAGAGGCCGGGGAGCTGTTTTTT,CASCAGREAGELFF
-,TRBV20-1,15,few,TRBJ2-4,TGCAGTGCTAGAGATTGGCAGGGTAGTGTGGACATTCAGTACTTC,CSARDWQGSVDIQYF
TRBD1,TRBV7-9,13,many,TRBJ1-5,TGTGCCACCCAGGGGGGGGCGAATCAGCCCCAGCATTTT,CATQGGANQPQHF
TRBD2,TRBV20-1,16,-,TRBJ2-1,TGCAGTGCTAAACCAATAGCGGGAGAGTCCTACAATGAGCAGTTCTTC,CSAKPIAGESYNEQFF
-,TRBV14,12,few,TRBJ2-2,TGTGCCAGCAGCCGGATTGGCGGGGAGCTGTTTTTT,CASSRIGGELFF
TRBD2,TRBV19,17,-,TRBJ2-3,TGTGCCAGTAGTACGATTAGCGGGGGGGCCTTCCCAGATACGCAGTATTTT,CASSTISGGAFPDTQYF
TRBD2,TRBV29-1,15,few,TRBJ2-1,TGCAGCGTTGAGGGCGGGAGCATTCCCTACAATGAGCAGTTCTTC,CSVEGGSIPYNEQFF
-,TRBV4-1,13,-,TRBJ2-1,TGCGCCAGCAGCCAAGGTCGTCTTAATGAGCAGTTCTTC,CASSQGRLNEQFF
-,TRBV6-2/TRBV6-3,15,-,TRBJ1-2,TGTGCCAGCAGTTATGGTCCAGGGGAAGGCTATGGCTACACCTTC,CASSYGPGEGYGYTF
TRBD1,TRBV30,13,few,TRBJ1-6,TGTGCCTGGAGGACAGGGCTATATTCACCCCTCCACTTT,CAWRTGLYSPLHF
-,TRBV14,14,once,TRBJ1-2,TGTGCCAGCAGCCAATTATCTCCGGACTATGGCTACACCTTC,CASSQLSPDYGYTF
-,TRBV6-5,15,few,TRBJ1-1,TGTGCCAGCAGACCTTCCCAGGTTTTGTACACTGAAGCTTTCTTT,CASRPSQVLYTEAFF
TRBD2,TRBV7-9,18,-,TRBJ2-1,TGTGCCAGCAGCTTACCTAGCGGGGGGTTCGAGTCCTACAATGAGCAGTTCTTC,CASSLPSGGFESYNEQFF
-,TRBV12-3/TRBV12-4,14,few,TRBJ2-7,TGTGCCAGCAGTTTAAAGGTTAGAGGCTACGAGCAGTACTTC,CASSLKVRGYEQYF
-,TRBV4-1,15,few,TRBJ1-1,TGCGCCAGCAGCCAAAATAAAGACTGGGGAGGCCTGGTTTTCTTT,CASSQNKDWGGLVFF
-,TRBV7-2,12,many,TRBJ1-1,TGTGCCAGCAGCTTTAGACACTCAGAAGCTTTCTTT,CASSFRHSEAFF
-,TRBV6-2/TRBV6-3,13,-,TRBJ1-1,TGTGCCAGCAGTTACCCGACAGACACTGAAGCTTTCTTT,CASSYPTDTEAFF
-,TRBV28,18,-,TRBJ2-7,TGTGCCAGCAGTTTAAGCTTGGGGGAGGACGGGGGCTCCTACGAGCAGTACTTC,CASSLSLGEDGGSYEQYF
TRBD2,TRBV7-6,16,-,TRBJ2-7,TGTGCCAGCAGCCAAGGAACTCTAGCGGTCACCTACGAGCAGTACTTC,CASSQGTLAVTYEQYF
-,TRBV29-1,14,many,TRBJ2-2,TGCAGCGTTGAAGGACTAGGGAACACCGGGGAGCTGTTTTTT,CSVEGLGNTGELFF
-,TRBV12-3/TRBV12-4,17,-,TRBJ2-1,TGTGCCAGCGGTTTCGAATTGGCGGAACGCTCCTACAATGAGCAGTTCTTC,CASGFELAERSYNEQFF
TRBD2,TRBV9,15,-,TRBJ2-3,TGTGCCAGCAGCCCTAGCGGGGGGCCCACAGATACGCAGTATTTT,CASSPSGGPTDTQYF
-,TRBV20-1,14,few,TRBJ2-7,TGCAGTGCTAGTTTGGCGGAGGGCTACTACGAGCAGTACTTC,CSASLAEGYYEQYF
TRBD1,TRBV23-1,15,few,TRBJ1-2,TGCGCCAGCAGTCTCGGACAGGATCACCTCTATGGCTACACCTTC,CASSLGQDHLYGYTF